A selection of T cell receptor beta chains follows, all from one sample in a study of T cells in Graves' hyperthyroidism and ophthalmopathy. Using its own MiXCR run on the multiplex PCR reads, TCRdb lists one record per CDR3 protein. The sample holds fewer than 450,000 distinct CDR3 sequences, about 18% seen once. What was sequenced was blood. These receptors originate from a man aged 18 to 29 with Graves' ophthalmopathy. Both conserved end residues are trimmed from each CDR3.

>TRBJ1-4|TRBV19
ASSIGDRVPATNEKLF
>TRBJ2-7|TRBV5-1
ASSLAGTGGASYEQY
>TRBJ2-2|TRBV7-2
ASSPTGGGTGELF
>TRBJ2-1|TRBV29-1
SVEGLAGDHSYNEQF
>TRBJ2-1|TRBV11-2
ASSLDRVVNEQF
>TRBJ2-7|TRBV11-2
ASSWPGLGVYEQY
>TRBJ1-1|TRBV9
ASSPGGSANTEAF
>TRBJ1-2|TRBV12-3/TRBV12-4
ASRRGGESGYT
>TRBJ1-2|TRBV29-1
SVEDRGRYT
>TRBJ2-5|TRBV7-8
ASRPWRMDRVGETQY
>TRBJ2-7|TRBV5-1
ASSSPPGSNEQY
>TRBJ1-6|TRBV6-1
ASRENRVRSPLH
>TRBJ1-2|TRBV27
ASSLSNGGLNGYT
>TRBJ2-1|TRBV11-1
ASSSRTKLEF
>TRBJ2-6|TRBV29-1
SVKQGTGANVLT
>TRBJ1-5|TRBV5-1
ASSPGTGLFGSNQPQH
>TRBJ2-7|TRBV15
ATSRDLHRTEQY
>TRBJ2-1|TRBV2
ASSRGVAPSNEQF
>TRBJ2-7|TRBV3-1
ASSPASGGSYEQY
>TRBJ2-1|TRBV7-9
ASSARQTSLEQF
>TRBJ1-5|TRBV18
ASSPGDRARQPQH
>TRBJ1-3|TRBV7-9
ASSSFSYRVSGNTIY
>TRBJ2-3|TRBV6-2/TRBV6-3
ASSYFRDRGTDTQY
>TRBJ2-5|TRBV7-9
ASSLAPGRGLETQY
>TRBJ1-1|TRBV11-3
ASSPRSGPETEAF
>TRBJ1-6|TRBV6-2/TRBV6-3
ASTEPLSPLH
>TRBJ2-2|TRBV6-5
ASSYSGLAVINTGELF
>TRBJ1-5|TRBV29-1
SENGTGYSNQPQH
>TRBJ1-5|TRBV2
ASSGRTEPSNQPQH
>TRBJ2-1|TRBV28
ASSTGGGFDEQF
>TRBJ2-7|TRBV7-2
ASGRGGLLEQY
>TRBJ1-1|TRBV5-1
ASSLAGDSLTEAF
>TRBJ2-5|TRBV2
ASSIAGHLQETQY
>TRBJ1-6|TRBV15
ATSSLTGGNSPLH
>TRBJ1-2|TRBV10-1
ASSAGTENNYGYT
>TRBJ2-1|TRBV7-3
ASSLKAPPAEQF
>TRBJ1-6|TRBV28
ASSLPDRVVYNSPLH
>TRBJ2-5|TRBV11-2
ASSLARTSGKETQY
>TRBJ2-1|TRBV7-9
ASSVSSSYNEQF
>TRBJ2-2|TRBV5-1
ASSLDRVTGELF
>TRBJ1-1|TRBV10-3
AISAPLRGTGRTETF
>TRBJ2-1|TRBV3-1
ASSPPNSESSYNEQF
>TRBJ2-7|TRBV29-1
SAGGGGYEQY
>TRBJ2-3|TRBV6-1
ASRKLAGNTDTQY
>TRBJ2-3|TRBV29-1
SVEATGKEVAGFWDTQY
>TRBJ2-7|TRBV20-1
SASVLTYEQY
>TRBJ2-7|TRBV11-3
ASSFQGAQEQY
>TRBJ2-7|TRBV5-1
ASSPLGATAYEQY
>TRBJ1-1|TRBV9
ASSVIDGLNTEAF
>TRBJ2-1|TRBV5-6
ASSSRDRAYNEQF
>TRBJ2-7|TRBV10-3
AIGRTEAYEQY
>TRBJ1-2|TRBV6-1
ASRPTVASSYGYT
>TRBJ1-4|TRBV18
ASSPRRVGEKLF
>TRBJ2-7|TRBV7-9
ASSRDSSGESYEQY
>TRBJ2-7|TRBV5-4
ASSLSSGSEQY